The 28 T cell receptor beta chains given below trace back to one sample, sequenced in a study of blood T cell repertoires in COVID-19. TCRdb's copy holds only in-frame clones and misses some; the assay was immunoSEQ multiplex PCR. The sample holds about 240,000 clones, approximately 83% seen once. The sequenced material came from PBMCs or T cells enriched from blood (not recorded which). Receptor source: a woman aged 40 to 50 with acute COVID-19.

The V gene is TRBV5-4, the J gene TRBJ1-1, with TRBD1 identical over 8 bases. The CDR3 length is 12 residues. V lost 4 bases and J lost 8; bases outside the gene matches: 4. The germline V gene has CDR1 SGHNT and CDR2 YYREEE (reference sequence). The CDR3 sequence is CASSIGQGEAFF. The CDR3 DNA reads as TGTGCCAGCAGCATAGGACAGGGAGAAGCTTTCTTT.

The gene calls are TRBV19 and TRBJ2-7, with TRBD1 matching 9 bases. J was trimmed by 3 bases and V by 4 bases; bases with no gene match: 7. Germline V lookup: CDR1 LNHDA, CDR2 SQIVND (reference sequence). The CDR3 has 15 amino acids. Here the CDR3 DNA reads TGTGCCAGTAGTAGGACCGGGACAGGGAGCTACGAGCAGTACTTC. As protein: CASSRTGTGSYEQYF.

The chain has TRBV14 and TRBJ2-3; D unclear. V lost 0 bases to trimming and J lost 3 bases, with 7 bases between them. The CDR3 loop spans 14 amino acids. The germline CDR1 and CDR2 sequences are SGHDN and FVKESK. The DNA for the CDR3 is TGTGCCAGCAGCCAAGATCTTGTGACAGATACGCAGTATTTT. This encodes CASSQDLVTDTQYF.

The chain carries TRBV11-3 and TRBJ2-1, with 7 nucleotides matching TRBD2. V was clipped by 6 bases and J by 2 bases; unmatched bases: 4. The CDR3 totals 14 residues. The germline V gene encodes CDR1 SGHNT and CDR2 YENEEA. The CDR3 loop reads CASRAGDTYNEQFF. DNA for the CDR3: TGTGCCAGCAGGGCGGGAGACACCTACAATGAGCAGTTCTTC.

This chain uses TRBV7-3 with TRBJ1-5; D is possibly TRBD1 (5 bases). Trimming shortened V by 5 bases and J by 6 bases, and 14 bases separated the two germline ends. The length of the CDR3 is 14 residues. Germline CDR1 and CDR2: SGHTA and FQGTGA. The CDR3 spells CASSIPSGFQPQHF. CDR3 DNA sequence: TGTGCCAGCAGCATTCCATCAGGGTTTCAGCCCCAGCATTTT.

This rearrangement joins TRBV5-5 to TRBJ2-3; 7 nucleotides agree with TRBD2. The V gene's germline CDR1 is SGHKS and CDR2 YYEKEE (reference sequence). V dropped 4 bases and J dropped 0; count of bases not matched to a gene: 5. This CDR3 spans 15 amino acids. In DNA form, the CDR3 reads TGTGCCAGCAGCCGTACTAGCGTTAGCACAGATACGCAGTATTTT. The encoded protein is CASSRTSVSTDTQYF.

DNA of the CDR3: TGTGCCACCAGTGATCTAAATACAGGGGGCGGTTATGGCTACACCTTC. It is translated as CATSDLNTGGGYGYTF. The gene calls are TRBV24-1 and TRBJ1-2; the match to TRBD1 covers 9 bases. Germline trimming cut 3 bases from V and 5 bases from J; bases unmatched to any gene: 9. The germline CDR1 and CDR2 sequences are KGHDR and SFDVKD. The CDR3 length is 16 residues.

The V gene is TRBV24-1, the J gene TRBJ2-3; the match to TRBD2 covers 14 bases. The CDR3 contains 18 residues. J gave up 2 bases and V 4 bases, and 7 bases lay outside the gene matches. CDR1 and CDR2 (germline): KGHDR, SFDVKD. The CDR3 protein is CATSEYSGLAGVTDTQYF. CDR3 bases: TGTGCCACCAGTGAATATTCGGGACTAGCGGGAGTCACAGATACGCAGTATTTT.

This clone was observed a handful of times. The J gene is TRBJ1-5, the V gene TRBV30; D not certain. This CDR3 has 14 residues. Germline values: CDR1 GTSNPN, CDR2 SVGIG (reference sequence). V lost 3 bases and J lost 3, with 12 bases in between. The CDR3 region has the DNA TGTGCCTGGAGCCTCGGACTGAACAATCAGCCCCAGCATTTT. It yields the protein CAWSLGLNNQPQHF.

The sample holds one count of this clone. The genes are TRBV10-2 and TRBJ1-5, with 8 bases aligning to TRBD1. Germline V lookup: CDR1 WSHSY, CDR2 SAAADI. V was pared by 6 bases and J by 3 bases, with 4 bases of the junction left unmatched. The CDR3 sequence is 14 residues long. DNA of the CDR3: TGCGCCAGCAGGGACAGGGAATTCAATCAGCCCCAGCATTTT. As protein: CASRDREFNQPQHF.

This clone was seen only a few times. The chain couples TRBV10-3 to TRBJ1-1, with D uncertain. The CDR3 length is 16 residues. CDR1 ENHRY and CDR2 SYGVKD come from the germline V gene. Between the trimmed V and J ends, which lost 3 bases and 3 bases, there was a span of 17 bases. In DNA form, the CDR3 reads TGTGCCATCAGTGACGATGGTAGAGGATTGGACACTGAAGCTTTCTTT. Protein sequence: CAISDDGRGLDTEAFF.

This clone was recorded once. The rearrangement links TRBV27 to TRBJ1-5, with D unresolved. The V gene lost 6 bases and the J gene lost 1 base, with 13 bases spanning the gap. Germline values: CDR1 MNHEY, CDR2 SMNVEV (reference sequence). The CDR3 covers 15 residues. CDR3 residues: CASSPLAASNQPQHF. CDR3 sequence (DNA): TGTGCCAGCAGCCCCTTAGCCGCAAGCAATCAGCCCCAGCATTTT.

This sequence joins TRBV21-1 and TRBJ2-1; the table gives TRBD1 as D, unverified against the DNA. TRBV21-1 is a documented pseudogene. The CDR3 runs to 21 residues. The CDR3 spells CASSKKELSGFEVQGYNEQFF. As DNA, the CDR3 is TGTGCCAGCAGCAAAAAAGAGCTCTCCGGGTTTGAGGTCCAGGGGTACAATGAGCAGTTCTTC.

The chain joins TRBV2 to TRBJ2-1, with 10 bases fitting TRBD2. The germline V gene has CDR1 SNHLY and CDR2 FYNNEI. The CDR3 totals 15 residues. J lost 5 bases, V lost 6 bases, and 7 bases had no gene match. CDR3: CASRGSSGGHNEQFF. CDR3 DNA: TGTGCCAGCAGGGGATCTAGCGGGGGACACAATGAGCAGTTCTTC.

The chain joins TRBV5-1 to TRBJ2-7; D possibly corresponds to TRBD1 (6 bases). Germline-derived CDR1 and CDR2 are SGHRS and YFSETQ. The CDR3 loop spans 16 amino acids. Trimming removed 5 bases from V and 5 bases from J, with 23 bases in between. CDR3 bases: TGCGCCAGCAGAGGACCCCAGTGGACAGCGCCGCACGAGCAGTACTTC. Amino acids: CASRGPQWTAPHEQYF. Full variable domain (outside the CDR3, taken from reference TRBV5-1 and TRBJ2-7): KAGVTQTPRYLIKTRGQQVTLSCSPISGHRSVSWYQQTPGQGLQFLFEYFSETQRNKGNFPGRFSGRQFSNSRSEMNVSTLELGDSALYLCASRGPQWTAPHEQYFGPGTRLTVT.

The V gene is TRBV3-1 (or the pseudogene TRBV3-2), the J gene TRBJ1-2, with D possibly TRBD1 on 5 matching bases. The V end was cut by 6 bases, the J end by 3 bases, with 11 bases between. The CDR3 length is 13 residues. Germline CDR1 LGHDT, CDR2 YNNKEL (reference sequence). CDR3 nucleotide sequence: TGTGCCAGCAGACCTCTGACAGACTATGGCTACACCTTC. Encoded protein: CASRPLTDYGYTF.

V is TRBV7-3 and J is TRBJ2-2, with TRBD2 as a possible D gene (6 bases). Trimming stripped 2 bases from V and 7 bases from J, with 14 bases between. The CDR3 is made up of 15 amino acids. Per germline, CDR1 SGHTA and CDR2 FQGTGA. The CDR3 region is CASSLDGRVNGELFF. In nucleotides, the CDR3 is TGTGCCAGCAGCTTAGACGGGAGAGTTAACGGGGAGCTGTTTTTT.

This clone has just one count. The chain combines TRBV7-2 with TRBJ1-4; TRBD1 might be the D (6 bases). The CDR3 sequence is 15 residues long. Trimming took 6 bases from V and 8 from J, leaving 19 bases between them. Germline loops: CDR1 SGHTA, CDR2 FQGNSA. As DNA, the CDR3 is TGTGCCAGCAGTTACCAACCAGGGGCTCGAGAAAAACTGTTTTTT. This gives the protein CASSYQPGAREKLFF.

A note on this clone: Relative to the germline gene, one junction end is altered; a read error may explain this. The chain links TRBV19 to TRBJ2-1; D gene unclear. The CDR3 length is 13 residues. The V gene's germline CDR1 is LNHDA and CDR2 SQIVND (reference sequence). The CDR3, as DNA: TGTGCCAGTAGTATAACTCGCTCAAATGGGCAGTTCTTC. Translation: CASSITRSNGQFF.

The chain is built from TRBV5-4 and TRBJ1-4, with a weak D call TRBD1 (5 bases). CDR3 length equals 15 residues. Trimming pared 0 bases from V and 6 bases from J, leaving 12 bases between. Germline values: CDR1 SGHNT, CDR2 YYREEE (reference sequence). The CDR3 DNA is TGTGCCAGCAGCTTGGGCGGGACCGATGATGAAAAACTGTTTTTT. This sequence encodes CASSLGGTDDEKLFF.

The chain links TRBV19 to TRBJ1-1; D gene unclear. Trimming took 10 bases from V and 4 from J, leaving 10 bases between them. Germline CDR1 reads LNHDA; CDR2 reads SQIVND (reference sequence). The CDR3 sequence is 11 residues long. Here the CDR3 reads CATITVTEAFF. CDR3 bases: TGTGCCACCATAACAGTCACTGAAGCTTTCTTT. The full variable domain, in which reference TRBV19 and TRBJ1-1 provide the parts outside the CDR3, is DGGITQSPKYLFRKEGQNVTLSCEQNLNHDAMYWYRQDPGQGLRLIYYSQIVNDFQKGDIAEGYSVSREKKESFPLTVTSAQKNPTAFYLCATITVTEAFFGQGTRLTVV.

The genes are TRBV7-2 and TRBJ1-1, with D possibly matching TRBD1 (5 bases). Germline values: CDR1 SGHTA, CDR2 FQGNSA. This CDR3 has 14 amino acids. Trimming cost V 1 base and J 4 bases, with 10 bases left between them. CDR3 amino acids: CASSLGGRVTEAFF. The CDR3 coding sequence is TGTGCCAGCAGCTTAGGGGGGAGGGTCACTGAAGCTTTCTTT.

The J gene is TRBJ2-3, the V gene TRBV9; a weak D match, TRBD1 (6 bases). V was shortened by 0 bases and J by 4 bases, with 9 bases between the two germline ends. CDR3 length: 14 residues. The germline V gene encodes CDR1 SGDLS and CDR2 YYNGEE. CDR3 bases: TGTGCCAGCAGCGTAGATGAGGGGGCAGATACGCAGTATTTT. Protein product: CASSVDEGADTQYF.

The chain employs TRBV7-3 and TRBJ2-7; 8 positions agree with TRBD2. Germline V CDR1 and CDR2: SGHTA, FQGTGA. With 0 bases clipped from V and 0 bases from J, the junction kept 1 base outside the gene matches. There are 15 residues in the CDR3. As DNA, the CDR3 is TGTGCCAGCAGCTTAACCAGCGGGAGCTCCTACGAGCAGTACTTC. This gives the protein CASSLTSGSSYEQYF.

Here the CDR3 reads CASIGPQQGSGANVLTF. CDR3 in DNA: TGCGCCAGCATCGGGCCCCAGCAGGGCTCTGGGGCCAACGTCCTGACTTTC. The V gene is TRBV5-1, the J gene TRBJ2-6, with a possible D match to TRBD1 (5 bases). V was clipped by 6 bases and J by 0 bases, with 16 bases between them. CDR1 is SGHRS and CDR2 is YFSETQ in the germline V gene. CDR3 size: 17 residues.

This chain joins TRBV18 and TRBJ1-2; TRBD1 matches at 8 bases. Germline trimming cut 2 bases from V and 4 bases from J; bases unmatched to any gene: 9. CDR3 length: 16 amino acids. Germline V lookup: CDR1 KGHSH, CDR2 LQKENI. The CDR3 DNA is TGTGCCAGCTCACCATCGGACAGGGTAGTAAGCTATGGCTACACCTTC. Amino acids: CASSPSDRVVSYGYTF.

This clone has a single count. The gene calls are TRBV11-3 and TRBJ2-2; no reliable D call. In germline, CDR1 is SGHNT, CDR2 YENEEA. V lost 5 bases and J 2 bases, leaving 6 bases between the germline ends. The CDR3 is 13 residues long. CDR3 bases: TGTGCCAGCAGCACATTAAACACCGGGGAGCTGTTTTTT. Translating it yields CASSTLNTGELFF.

Only a few counts were recorded for this clone. The V gene is TRBV15, the J gene TRBJ2-7; 7 nucleotides align to TRBD2. Germline V lookup: CDR1 LNHNV, CDR2 YYDKDF (reference sequence). The CDR3 length is 20 residues. V was clipped by 0 bases and J by 5 bases; unmatched bases: 22. CDR3 sequence (DNA): TGTGCCACCAGCAGAGATGCCTCGGGGTTCCGGGAGGCAGGGATCGACGAGCAGTACTTC. Protein sequence: CATSRDASGFREAGIDEQYF.